This TCR beta chain was found in a study of blood T cell repertoires in COVID-19. For the study at large: PBMCs, B-cell-depleted T cells, or T cells were the source of the cDNA or gDNA that made up the material.

In the authors' methods: Nucleated cell counts were estimated from reference gene primer amplification. Using immunoSEQ multiplex PCR, the repertoire was profiled, and TCRdb retains in-frame clones only, with some absent. V, J and clone size are taken as reported in that table, and D and trimming were inferred from the DNA itself. Of about 200,000 clones listed, approximately 86% are singletons. A COVID-19 case had been met by exposed participants during the 2 weeks before study entry. Germline trimming cut 7 bases from V and 4 bases from J; bases unmatched to any gene: 11. Germline-derived CDR1 and CDR2 are MNHEY and SMNVEV (reference sequence). This CDR3 comprises 16 residues. The sample holds a few counts of this clone.

Sequences were obtained from PBMCs or T cells enriched from blood (not recorded which). The V and J genes are TRBV27 and TRBJ2-1, with 9 bases fitting TRBD1. The receptor's source is a woman aged 25 to 45 who had been exposed to COVID-19. The CDR3 DNA sequence: TGTGCCAGCACCCCCCTTGGGACAGGGCAGTACAATGAGCAGTTCTTC. Amino acids: CASTPLGTGQYNEQFF.